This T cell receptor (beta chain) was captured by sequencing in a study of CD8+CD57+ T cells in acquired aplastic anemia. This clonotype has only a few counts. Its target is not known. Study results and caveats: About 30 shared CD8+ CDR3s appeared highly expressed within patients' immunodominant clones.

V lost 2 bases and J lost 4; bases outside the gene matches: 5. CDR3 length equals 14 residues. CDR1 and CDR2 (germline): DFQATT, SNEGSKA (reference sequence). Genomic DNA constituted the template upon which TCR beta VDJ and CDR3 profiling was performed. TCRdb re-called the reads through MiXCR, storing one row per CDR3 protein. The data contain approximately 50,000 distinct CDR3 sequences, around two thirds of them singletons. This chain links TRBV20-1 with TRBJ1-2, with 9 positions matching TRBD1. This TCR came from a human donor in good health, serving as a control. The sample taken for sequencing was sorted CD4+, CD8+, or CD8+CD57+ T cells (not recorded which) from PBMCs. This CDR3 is CSARRTGDTYGYTF. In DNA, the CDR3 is TGCAGTGCTAGACGGACAGGGGATACCTATGGCTACACCTTC.